The 11 T cell receptor beta chains given below trace back to one sample, sequenced in a study of low-dose radiotherapy and immunotherapy resistance in tumors. Gene-specific TRAV and TRBV primers were used for first-strand cDNA, covering alpha and beta chains. With a V-primer adapter and a constant-region primer, TCRs were amplified for about 20 PCR cycles. From the reads, TCRdb called clonotypes with MiXCR, one entry per CDR3 protein. This sample has under 110,000 distinct CDR3 sequences, with less than 25% found just once. The time point here: after trial treatment. The treatment is: LDRT plus nivolumab, ipilimumab, low-dose cyclophosphamide and aspirin (RACIN trial). The input for sequencing was PBMCs, taken after low-dose radiotherapy plus immunotherapy. These receptors all stem from a male donor with prostate cancer.

The chain couples TRBV7-2 to TRBJ2-1; 9 nucleotides agree with TRBD1. This CDR3 spans 14 amino acids. V gave up 5 bases and J gave up 7 bases; unmatched junction bases: 6. From germline, CDR1 is SGHTA and CDR2 FQGNSA. For the CDR3, the DNA is TGTGCCAGCAGCCCGCAGGACAGGGGAAATGAGCAGTTCTTC. This gives the protein CASSPQDRGNEQFF.

This clonotype was observed at least ten times. This chain connects TRBV10-3 to TRBJ2-5, with 8 bases lining up with TRBD1. V was pared by 3 bases and J by 5 bases, with 8 bases of the junction left unmatched. Germline lookup yields CDR1 ENHRY and CDR2 SYGVKD. This CDR3 region has 15 residues. The CDR3 DNA is TGTGCCATCAGTGAACCCAGGGGGCTACAGGAGACCCAGTACTTC. This gives the protein CAISEPRGLQETQYF.

Ten or more counts support this clonotype. The chain has TRBV6-6 and TRBJ1-1; a possible D gene is TRBD1 (6 bases). This CDR3 comprises 15 residues. CDR1 and CDR2 (germline): MNHNY, SVGAGI (reference sequence). V was shortened by 7 bases and J by 1 base, with 16 bases between the two germline ends. As DNA, the CDR3 is TGTGCCAGCACCAAAAACGGACAGACGAACACTGAAGCTTTCTTT. Its protein is CASTKNGQTNTEAFF.

Many counts were recorded for this clonotype. This chain connects TRBV12-3 or TRBV12-4 to TRBJ2-3, with D uncertain. The length of the CDR3 is 14 residues. Deletions cut 3 bases from V and 0 bases from J, with 7 bases between. CDR3 bases: TGTGCCAGCAGTTTGACGGCTAGCACAGATACGCAGTATTTT. Amino acids: CASSLTASTDTQYF.

Points on this clonotype: A far larger clone is off by one base, so a read error is likely. The chain combines TRBV4-1 with TRBJ2-7, with TRBD1 matching over 8 bases. V lost 3 bases, J lost 7 bases, and 14 bases stayed unmatched. Germline V CDR1 and CDR2: MGHRA, YSYEKL. The CDR3 is 16 residues long. In nucleotides, the CDR3 is TGCGCCAGCAGCCACAACAGGGGGGAATCCTACAATGAGCAGTACTTC. Encoded protein: CASSHNRGESYNEQYF.

This clonotype has at least ten counts. The CDR3 DNA sequence: TGTGCCAGCAGCTTGGGAGCCACCCCGGCGGATACGCAGTATTTT. Translating it yields CASSLGATPADTQYF. V gene TRBV5-5 combines with J gene TRBJ2-3; D is unclear. Germline assignment: CDR1 SGHKS and CDR2 YYEKEE (reference sequence). Trimming took 0 bases from V and 6 from J, leaving 14 bases between them. The CDR3 length is 15 residues.

On this clonotype: A far larger clone is only one base removed, so a read error is likely. CDR3 sequence reads: CASSCRGGSYEQYF. Written as DNA, the CDR3 is TGTGCCAGCAGTTGTAGGGGAGGCTCCTACGAGCAGTACTTC. V is TRBV26 and J is TRBJ2-7; the tabulated D call, TRBD1, remains unverified against the DNA. TRBV26 is shown as a pseudogene. CDR3 length: 14 residues.

Ten or more counts support this clonotype. The chain employs TRBV5-1 and TRBJ2-2; D is perhaps TRBD2 (5 bases). Germline V gene sequence: CDR1 SGHRS, CDR2 YFSETQ. Trimming shortened V by 0 bases and J by 3 bases, and 9 bases separated the two germline ends. The CDR3 consists of 15 residues. CDR3 nucleotides: TGCGCCAGCAGCTTGGTCGGGGTTGACACCGGGGAGCTGTTTTTT. Protein product: CASSLVGVDTGELFF.

In this sample, this clonotype turned up many times. The rearrangement uses TRBV7-6 and TRBJ2-5; 9 bases line up with TRBD1. The germline V gene has CDR1 SGHVS and CDR2 FNYEAQ. There are 14 residues in the CDR3. V shed 4 bases, J shed 4 bases, and the junction held 4 bases outside the gene matches. CDR3 sequence reads: CASSSGQGTETQYF. The CDR3 DNA follows: TGTGCCAGCAGCTCAGGACAGGGGACAGAGACCCAGTACTTC.

This clonotype showed up many times. CDR3 residues: CATSGLDYEQYF. CDR3 sequence (DNA): TGTGCCACATCGGGGCTTGACTACGAGCAGTACTTC. V usage is TRBV19 and J usage is TRBJ2-7, with D possibly being TRBD1 or TRBD2 (5 bases each). The length of the CDR3 is 12 residues. Germline CDR1 and CDR2: LNHDA and SQIVND (reference sequence). Trimming took off 10 bases at V and 3 bases at J, with 13 bases between the two ends.

This clonotype has a count of ten or more. The gene calls are TRBV4-1 and TRBJ2-7, with D possibly being TRBD1 or TRBD2 (6 bases each). Germline assignment: CDR1 MGHRA and CDR2 YSYEKL. The CDR3 has 14 residues. Between the trimmed V and J ends, which lost 1 base and 4 bases, there was a span of 11 bases. CDR3 protein: CASSQGRGGYEQYF. The CDR3 DNA reads as TGCGCCAGCAGCCAAGGCCGAGGGGGGTACGAGCAGTACTTC.